What follows is one TCR beta chain and its context. There is no known antigen for this receptor. Base-call qualities are not available, and no considerably larger clone is one nucleotide away. TCRbeta CDR3 regions were amplified from genomic DNA using the immunoSEQ Assay, a bias-controlled multiplex PCR. Under the source paper's analysis protocol: Nucleated cell counts per sample were estimated from amplification of reference gene primers within the assay. To quantify the absolute abundance of each unique TCRbeta CDR3 rearrangement, sequence reads were collapsed and filtered. For each sample, productive Simpson clonality was calculated as the square root of Simpson's diversity index over productive rearrangements. TCRdb holds this immuneACCESS table with in-frame rearrangements only. Some clones are missing; in checked studies, unresolved V genes explain under half, and the rest has no known cause. V and J calls and clone size are those listed in that table; D and trimming were worked out from the DNA. The sample data list approximately 220,000 clones, and 85% to 90% of these were observed just once. The leading ten clones occupy approximately 6.2% of the sample.

A second Seattle source provided samples from volunteer blood donors who had recovered from COVID-19. Each collaborating institution followed its own protocols to collect whole blood in K2EDTA tubes. Collaborator samples were shipped for TCRbeta analysis as frozen whole blood, isolated PBMCs, or DNA extracted from either sample type. This sample is drawn from a study of blood T cell repertoires in COVID-19 (dated by TCRdb to 2020 to 2021). Context from the whole study: Samples covering the acute and convalescent phases of COVID-19 were provided by collaborators in the United States, Italy and Spain. Where available, HLA class I and class II types were obtained from metadata supplied by the sample provider rather than from assay-based typing. Subjects who had been exposed to COVID-19, were actively infected with it, or had recovered from it provided the deeply sampled blood TCRbeta repertoires that made up the dataset. A de-identified subject ID, COVID-19 status, age in years and sex were almost always included in the sample metadata. A freely available public database, intended as a resource for researchers studying the immune response to SARS-CoV-2, is where the repertoires were released. Samples came from the ongoing ImmuneRACE study (first 160 participants) plus 1,254 subjects from 6 global collaborators. The prospective study material was composed of cDNA or gDNA derived from T cells, B-cell-depleted T cells, or PBMCs. Results and caveats for the whole study, not just this receptor: How much clinical and demographic metadata was included differed by source and by participant, and the metadata was provided uncurated.

Counted from cysteine to phenylalanine, this CDR3 has 13 amino acids. The kept DNA is CDR3 alone, 39 bases in frame from the first base. The V end loses 4 bases and the J end loses 7 bases, and a stretch of 14 bases separates them. The germline V gene sets CDR1 to SGHVS and CDR2 to FQNEAQ. The specimen sequenced was peripheral blood. The chain links TRBV7-8 with TRBJ2-7, and the D gene may be TRBD2, 6 bases matching. The sequence derives from a man between 60 and 70 years old who had recovered from COVID-19. The CDR3 has the sequence CASSWGTAGEQYF. The sequence in DNA is TGTGCCAGCAGCTGGGGGACCGCGGGGGAGCAGTACTTC. With the rest looked up from the reference TRBV7-8 and TRBJ2-7 genes rather than sequenced, the full variable domain is GAGVSQSPRYKVAKRGQDVALRCDPISGHVSLFWYQQALGQGPEFLTYFQNEAQLDKSGLPSDRFFAERPEGSVSTLKIQRTQQEDSAVYLCASSWGTAGEQYFGPGTRLTVT.